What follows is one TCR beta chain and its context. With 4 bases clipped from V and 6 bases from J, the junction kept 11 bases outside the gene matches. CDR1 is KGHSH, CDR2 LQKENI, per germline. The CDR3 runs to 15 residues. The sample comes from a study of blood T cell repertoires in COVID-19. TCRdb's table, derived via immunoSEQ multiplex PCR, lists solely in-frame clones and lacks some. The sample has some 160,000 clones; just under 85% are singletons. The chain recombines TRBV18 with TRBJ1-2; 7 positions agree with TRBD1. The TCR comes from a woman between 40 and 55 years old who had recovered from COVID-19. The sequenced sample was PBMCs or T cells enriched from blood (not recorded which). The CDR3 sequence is CASSLPPTGLDGYTF. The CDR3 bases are TGTGCCAGCTCACTACCCCCGACAGGGTTAGATGGCTACACCTTC.